This passage covers 11 T cell receptor beta chains from one sample sequenced in a study of cytomegalovirus exposure and HLA in healthy donors. Sequenced by immunoSEQ multiplex PCR; TCRdb stores in-frame clones only, minus some. The sample has about 240,000 clones, about 86% seen once. The material sequenced was PBMCs. The receptors stem from a woman aged 30 to 39 in good health and CMV-seropositive.

There are a few counts of this clone. This specimen includes other DNA sequences encoding the same CDR3. The V gene is TRBV2, the J gene TRBJ2-1; 10 bases map to TRBD2. V lost 6 bases, J lost 2 bases, and 4 bases stayed unmatched. The CDR3 loop spans 15 amino acids. Germline loops: CDR1 SNHLY, CDR2 FYNNEI. The CDR3 nucleotides are TGTGCCAGCAGGCCTAGCGGGAGTCCCTACAATGAGCAGTTCTTC. Translated, it gives CASRPSGSPYNEQFF.

This chain joins TRBV9 and TRBJ2-1; weak D call: TRBD2 (7 bases). CDR1 and CDR2 from the germline V gene are SGDLS and YYNGEE. V was clipped by 0 bases and J by 12 bases, with 16 bases between them. The CDR3 has 14 amino acids. The CDR3 is CASSVGGGALLQFF. The DNA of the CDR3 is TGTGCCAGCAGCGTAGGGGGGGGCGCGTTATTGCAGTTCTTC.

This clone was picked up one time. This chain uses TRBV4-2 with TRBJ1-2; D perhaps matches TRBD1 (6 bases). CDR3 size: 15 residues. The germline CDR1 and CDR2 sequences are LGHNA and YNFKEQ. The V end was cut by 0 bases, the J end by 5 bases, with 13 bases between. This chain's CDR3 is CASSQEIRGGYGYTF. The CDR3 DNA reads TGTGCCAGCAGCCAAGAGATAAGGGGGGGGTATGGCTACACCTTC.

The chain recombines TRBV4-1 with TRBJ2-1, with D uncertain. Trimming pared 1 base from V and 7 bases from J, leaving 14 bases between. Germline lookup yields CDR1 MGHRA and CDR2 YSYEKL. The CDR3 spans 15 residues. This chain's CDR3 is CASSQVPLAANEQFF. The CDR3 DNA sequence: TGCGCCAGCAGCCAAGTTCCCCTCGCGGCTAATGAGCAGTTCTTC.

J is TRBJ2-3 and V is TRBV28, with 10 bases matching TRBD2. Trimming removed 2 bases from V and 4 bases from J; junction bases left unmatched: 6. Germline CDR1 is MDHEN and CDR2 is SYDVKM. The CDR3 spans 16 residues. CDR3 sequence: CASSLPLAGVADTQYF. The CDR3 nucleotides are TGTGCCAGCAGTTTACCCCTAGCGGGAGTAGCAGATACGCAGTATTTT.

This rearrangement joins TRBV9 to TRBJ1-1, with a possible D match to TRBD1 (6 bases). CDR1 is SGDLS, CDR2 YYNGEE, per germline. Between the trimmed V and J ends, which lost 1 base and 3 bases, there was a span of 10 bases. This CDR3 comprises 14 residues. Here the CDR3 DNA reads TGTGCCAGCAGCGTATGGGAGGGGGACACTGAAGCTTTCTTT. It encodes CASSVWEGDTEAFF.

The chain joins TRBV18 to TRBJ2-7, with D maybe TRBD2 (5 bases). Trimming stripped 2 bases from V and 5 bases from J, with 19 bases between. The CDR3 has 16 residues. Germline loops: CDR1 KGHSH, CDR2 LQKENI. Here the CDR3 DNA reads TGTGCCAGCTCACCAGCGGGTAAACTTCGGTTCGACGAGCAGTACTTC. It yields the protein CASSPAGKLRFDEQYF.

Worth noting for this clone: Other DNA sequences in this specimen translate into the identical CDR3. V gene TRBV20-1 combines with J gene TRBJ2-7, with D possibly TRBD1 on 6 matching bases. CDR1 is DFQATT and CDR2 is SNEGSKA in the germline V gene (reference sequence). Trimming left V 3 bases short and J 4 bases short, with 7 bases between. CDR3 size: 11 residues. The CDR3 spells CSASQGYEQYF. CDR3 coding DNA: TGCAGTGCTAGTCAGGGGTACGAGCAGTACTTC.

The chain links TRBV27 to TRBJ2-3, with a tentative D call TRBD2 (6 bases). Germline values: CDR1 MNHEY, CDR2 SMNVEV (reference sequence). V lost 6 bases and J lost 0, with 13 bases in between. This CDR3 spans 15 amino acids. The DNA of the CDR3 is TGTGCCAGCAGACCGGGGGTCAGGAGCACAGATACGCAGTATTTT. Amino acids: CASRPGVRSTDTQYF.

This sequence joins TRBV5-1 and TRBJ2-7; 11 bases line up with TRBD1. The V gene's germline CDR1 is SGHRS and CDR2 YFSETQ. The CDR3 covers 15 residues. V trimming: 2 bases; J trimming: 0 bases; junction bases outside the gene matches: 1. CDR3: CASSFGTGGSYEQYF. In DNA form, the CDR3 reads TGCGCCAGCAGCTTCGGGACAGGGGGCTCCTACGAGCAGTACTTC.

The gene calls are TRBV14 and TRBJ1-1; D not certain. This CDR3 comprises 13 residues. In germline, CDR1 is SGHDN, CDR2 FVKESK. Trimming took 0 bases from V and 2 from J, leaving 4 bases between them. Here the CDR3 reads CASSQEHNTEAFF. The CDR3 bases are TGTGCCAGCAGCCAAGAACACAACACTGAAGCTTTCTTT.